The 21 T cell receptor beta chains listed next were all sequenced from one sample in a study of neurological immune-mediated disorders. Each CDR3 protein gets one entry after TCRdb re-called the 5' RACE reads with MiXCR. The repertoire has roughly 120,000 distinct CDR3 sequences, roughly 3.2% of them found once; the top ten carry about 1.2%. The sequenced sample was PBMCs. All receptors come from a woman in her 30s with multiple sclerosis.

There are many counts of this clonotype. The chain is built from TRBV29-1 and TRBJ2-7; TRBD1 matches at 8 bases. From germline, CDR1 is SQVTM and CDR2 ANQGSEA. The CDR3 totals 15 residues. V dropped 5 bases and J dropped 5; count of bases not matched to a gene: 14. The CDR3 sequence is CSVMGATGEGDEQYF. Here the CDR3 DNA reads TGCAGCGTTATGGGGGCGACAGGGGAAGGAGACGAGCAGTACTTC.

In this sample, this clonotype turned up many times. This chain links TRBV5-1 with TRBJ1-2; 8 bases map to TRBD1. The CDR3 runs to 18 residues. Germline V gives CDR1 SGHRS, CDR2 YFSETQ. V lost 0 bases and J lost 6; bases outside the gene matches: 16. The CDR3: CASSLVFQGAKMDDGYTF. The CDR3 DNA follows: TGCGCCAGCAGCTTGGTATTTCAGGGGGCGAAAATGGACGATGGCTACACCTTC.

This clonotype came up many times. This chain joins TRBV6-2 or TRBV6-3 and TRBJ2-7; D is unclear. Trimming shortened V by 0 bases and J by 6 bases, and 3 bases separated the two germline ends. CDR1 and CDR2 from the germline V gene are MNHEY and SVGEGT. This CDR3 has 11 amino acids. The CDR3 DNA reads as TGTGCCAGCAGTTACTCGACCGAGCAGTACTTC. This encodes CASSYSTEQYF.

This clonotype was recorded many times. The chain joins TRBV12-3 or TRBV12-4 to TRBJ2-2, with D perhaps TRBD1 (6 bases). Between the trimmed V and J ends, which lost 5 bases and 0 bases, there was a span of 13 bases. The CDR3 is made up of 16 amino acids. CDR3 nucleotide sequence: TGTGCCAGCAGTCGACAGGTGGTCGCGAACACCGGGGAGCTGTTTTTT. Translated, it gives CASSRQVVANTGELFF.

At least ten counts were recorded for this clonotype. This chain connects TRBV12-3 or TRBV12-4 to TRBJ1-2, with a tentative D call TRBD1 (5 bases). The CDR3 is 11 residues long. Deletions cut 5 bases from V and 6 bases from J, with 7 bases between. The CDR3 loop reads CASSPRDGYTF. CDR3 coding DNA: TGTGCCAGCAGTCCCAGGGATGGCTACACCTTC.

This clonotype was counted at least ten times. The rearrangement links TRBV20-1 to TRBJ2-3; 9 nucleotides match TRBD2. The length of the CDR3 is 17 residues. Germline V gives CDR1 DFQATT, CDR2 SNEGSKA (reference sequence). The V and J ends lost 4 bases and 1 base, in that order; junction bases with no gene match: 12. This chain's CDR3 is CSAIPAGGVFGTDTQYF. For the CDR3, the DNA is TGCAGTGCTATTCCAGCGGGAGGAGTTTTTGGCACAGATACGCAGTATTTT.

This clonotype has just a few counts. The conserved final phenylalanine or tryptophan is absent from the CDR3, which likely points to a read error. The DNA is left out, because the CDR3 cannot be placed on it with certainty; the CDR3 is given as TCRdb lists it. The chain combines TRBV6-5 with TRBJ1-6; the D segment call TRBD1 is taken from the table without a DNA check. The CDR3 length is 13 residues, termini included. CDR1 and CDR2 (germline): MNHEY, SVGAGI. CDR3 residues: CASNDRGSSPLHC.

This clonotype was counted ten times or more. Germline and junction disagree at one end, which may indicate a read error. The chain combines TRBV12-3 or TRBV12-4 with TRBJ2-5; 12 bases fit TRBD2. The CDR3 loop spans 13 amino acids. CDR3 residues: CASSLAGGETQYF. The CDR3 DNA reads as TGTGCCAGCAGTCTAGCGGGAGGGGAGACCCAGTACTTC.

This clonotype has only a few counts. The chain couples TRBV7-9 to TRBJ2-5, with 10 bases that match TRBD2. Germline CDR1 reads SEHNR; CDR2 reads FQNEAQ (reference sequence). The CDR3 length is 14 residues. V shed 3 bases and J 5 bases; nucleotides not matched to a gene: 3. CDR3 in DNA: TGTGCCAGCAGCTTCCTAGCGGGGGAGGAGACCCAGTACTTC. This translates into CASSFLAGEETQYF.

At least ten counts were recorded for this clonotype. The CDR3 coding sequence is TGTGCCAGCACTCTTTCCCGAGGGGCGGGAGTCACTGAAGCTTTCTTT. It codes for CASTLSRGAGVTEAFF. This rearrangement joins TRBV5-6 to TRBJ1-1, with D possibly being TRBD1 (5 bases). CDR1 SGHDT and CDR2 YYEEEE come from the germline V gene. V was pared by 6 bases and J by 4 bases, with 22 bases between. The CDR3 sequence is 16 residues long.

This clonotype was counted at least ten times. The chain recombines TRBV20-1 with TRBJ2-1; either TRBD1 or TRBD2 may fit D (7 bases each). Looked up from germline, CDR1 is DFQATT and CDR2 is SNEGSKA (reference sequence). The CDR3 has 13 amino acids. Deletions cut 3 bases from V and 7 bases from J, with 13 bases between. The CDR3 DNA reads TGCAGTGCTAGCCCAGGGGGAGGGAATGAGCAGTTCTTC. Amino acid sequence: CSASPGGGNEQFF.

This clonotype has a count of ten or more. The chain is built from TRBV5-6 and TRBJ2-3; TRBD2 aligns across 13 bases. This CDR3 region has 16 residues. Trimming took 4 bases from V and 4 from J; bases not matched to a gene: 6. Germline CDR1 SGHDT, CDR2 YYEEEE. CDR3 region: CASSEGLAGWSDTQYF. The CDR3 DNA follows: TGTGCCAGCAGCGAGGGACTAGCGGGATGGTCAGATACGCAGTATTTT.

This clonotype came up many times. In DNA form, the CDR3 reads TGTGCCAGTAGTAACCGGGACAGAAACACCATATATTTT. Its translation: CASSNRDRNTIYF. The chain is built from TRBV19 and TRBJ1-3, with a tentative D call TRBD1 (6 bases). The CDR3 totals 13 residues. V lost 4 bases and J lost 5, with 9 bases in between. CDR1 and CDR2 (germline): LNHDA, SQIVND (reference sequence).

This clonotype was seen repeatedly, ten times or more. This chain links TRBV7-9 with TRBJ2-1; 8 bases agree with TRBD1. The length of the CDR3 is 14 residues. Germline CDR1 and CDR2: SEHNR and FQNEAQ (reference sequence). After removal of 1 base from V and 7 bases from J, the junction contained 3 bases not matched to a gene. The CDR3 region has the DNA TGTGCCAGCAGCTTAGGGACAGGGTTAAATGAGCAGTTCTTC. Protein product: CASSLGTGLNEQFF.

Ten or more counts support this clonotype. This chain links TRBV20-1 with TRBJ1-1; D gene unclear. The CDR3 covers 11 residues. Trimming took off 3 bases at V and 7 bases at J, with 9 bases between the two ends. Germline CDR1 reads DFQATT; CDR2 reads SNEGSKA (reference sequence). Written as DNA, the CDR3 is TGCAGTGCTAGCGAAGCAAATGAAGCTTTCTTT. This translates into CSASEANEAFF.

This clonotype was recorded many times. V and J are TRBV7-2 and TRBJ1-2, with D unresolved. Trimming cost V 5 bases and J 4 bases, with 14 bases left between them. Germline CDR1 and CDR2: SGHTA and FQGNSA. CDR3 length: 14 residues. CDR3 DNA sequence: TGTGCCAGCAGCCCTCCTTCGAACATCTATGGCTACACCTTC. Translated: CASSPPSNIYGYTF.

This clonotype was observed a handful of times. The chain combines TRBV2 with TRBJ1-2; D is ambiguous. This CDR3 comprises 10 residues. Per germline, CDR1 SNHLY and CDR2 FYNNEI. Trimming pared 6 bases from V and 13 bases from J, leaving 12 bases between. The CDR3 sequence: CASSPQPLTF. The CDR3 DNA follows: TGTGCCAGCAGCCCCCAGCCTCTCACCTTC.

This clonotype has a count of ten or more. The chain combines TRBV5-1 with TRBJ2-3, with a tentative D call TRBD2 (7 bases). From germline, CDR1 is SGHRS and CDR2 YFSETQ. CDR3 length: 15 residues. V was trimmed by 4 bases and J by 5 bases, leaving 17 bases between them. The CDR3 DNA is TGCGCCAGCAGCCGCTCCGGGGGGCCGGGAGATACGCAGTATTTT. Its translation is CASSRSGGPGDTQYF.

This clonotype appeared a few times. A much larger clone differs from this one at a single base, so this may be a read error. The chain uses TRBV20-1 and TRBJ2-7, with D uncertain. Germline assignment: CDR1 DFQATT and CDR2 SNEGSKA (reference sequence). The CDR3 has 14 residues. Trimming stripped 3 bases from V and 2 bases from J, with 14 bases between. For the CDR3, the DNA is TGCAGTGCTAGCCGTGGAAAGATCGCCTACGAGCAGTACTTC. This translates into CSASRGKIAYEQYF.

Comments on this clonotype: In this CDR3 the conserved last residue, phenylalanine or tryptophan, is missing, so a read error is likely. The chain couples TRBV27 to TRBJ2-5, with D perhaps matching TRBD1 or TRBD2 (5 bases each). Trimming shortened V by 2 bases and J by 0 bases, and 13 bases separated the two germline ends. This CDR3 has 16 residues. Germline assignment: CDR1 MNHEY and CDR2 SMNVEV (reference sequence). The CDR3 loop reads CASSLLGGANQETQYN. The CDR3 DNA is TGTGCCAGCAGTTTACTTGGGGGAGCCAACCAAGAGACCCAGTACAAC.

This clonotype showed up many times. V and J are TRBV6-1 and TRBJ1-1; no definite D call. Trimming took off 0 bases at V and 1 base at J, with 6 bases between the two ends. Germline CDR1 reads MNHNS; CDR2 reads SASEGT. The CDR3 is 14 residues long. The CDR3 sequence: CASSEADPNTEAFF. The CDR3 DNA reads as TGTGCCAGCAGTGAAGCAGACCCGAACACTGAAGCTTTCTTT.